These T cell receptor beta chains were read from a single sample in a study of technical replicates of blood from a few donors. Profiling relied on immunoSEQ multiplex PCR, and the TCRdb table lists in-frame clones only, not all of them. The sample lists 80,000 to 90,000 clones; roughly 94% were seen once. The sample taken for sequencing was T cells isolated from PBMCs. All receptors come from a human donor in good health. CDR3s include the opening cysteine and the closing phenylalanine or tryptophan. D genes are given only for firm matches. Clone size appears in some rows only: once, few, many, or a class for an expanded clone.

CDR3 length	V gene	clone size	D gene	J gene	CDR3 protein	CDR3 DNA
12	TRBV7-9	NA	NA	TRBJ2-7	CASLAKTGEQYF	TGTGCCAGCTTAGCCAAAACGGGCGAGCAGTACTTC
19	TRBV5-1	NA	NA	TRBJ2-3	CASSLVRQELATSTDTQYF	TGCGCCAGCAGCTTGGTACGACAGGAATTGGCCACTAGCACAGATACGCAGTATTTT
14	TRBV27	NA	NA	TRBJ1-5	CASSLAPQTQPQHF	TGTGCCAGCAGTTTGGCCCCACAAACCCAGCCCCAGCATTTT
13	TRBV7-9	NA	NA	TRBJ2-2	CASSQSASGELFF	TGTGCCAGCAGCCAAAGCGCGTCCGGGGAGCTGTTTTTT
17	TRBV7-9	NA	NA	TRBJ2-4	CASSLNRSWLRGNIQYF	TGTGCCAGCAGCTTAAATAGATCTTGGCTAAGAGGCAACATTCAGTACTTC
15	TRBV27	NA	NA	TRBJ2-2	CASSLWRVSTGELFF	TGTGCCAGCAGTTTATGGAGGGTGAGCACCGGGGAGCTGTTTTTT
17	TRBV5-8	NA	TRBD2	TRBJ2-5	CASSTGTSGSLGETQYF	TGTGCCAGCAGCACCGGGACTAGCGGCTCCCTGGGGGAGACCCAGTACTTC
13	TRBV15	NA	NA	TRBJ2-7	CATSATSSYEQYF	TGTGCCACCAGCGCAACTAGCTCCTACGAGCAGTACTTC
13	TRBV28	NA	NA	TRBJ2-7	CASHTGTPYEQYF	TGTGCCAGCCACACCGGGACACCCTACGAGCAGTACTTC
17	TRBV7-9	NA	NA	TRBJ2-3	CASSLALRGPGGDTQYF	TGTGCCAGCAGCTTAGCGCTCAGAGGGCCAGGTGGAGATACGCAGTATTTT
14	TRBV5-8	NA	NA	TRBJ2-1	CASSLFARGPEQFF	TGTGCCAGCAGCTTGTTTGCACGTGGCCCTGAGCAGTTCTTC
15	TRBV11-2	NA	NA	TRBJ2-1	CASSLEVASYNEQFF	TGTGCCAGCAGCTTAGAGGTTGCCAGCTACAATGAGCAGTTCTTC
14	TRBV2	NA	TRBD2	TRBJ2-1	CASTGTSGRNEQFF	TGTGCCAGCACCGGGACTAGCGGGAGGAATGAGCAGTTCTTC
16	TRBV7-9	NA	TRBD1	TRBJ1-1	CASSSRTGMVGTEAFF	TGTGCCAGCAGCTCGCGGACAGGGATGGTTGGCACTGAAGCTTTCTTT
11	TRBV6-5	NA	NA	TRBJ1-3	CASSSGDTIYF	TGTGCCAGCAGCTCAGGGGACACCATATATTTT
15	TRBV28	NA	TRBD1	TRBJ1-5	CASSTGQVRNQPQHF	TGTGCCAGCAGCACGGGACAGGTTAGGAATCAGCCCCAGCATTTT
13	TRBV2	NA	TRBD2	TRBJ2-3	CASAGGNTDTQYF	TGTGCCAGCGCGGGGGGAAATACAGATACGCAGTATTTT
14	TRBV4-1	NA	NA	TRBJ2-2	CASSQEPQPGELFF	TGCGCCAGCAGCCAAGAACCACAGCCCGGGGAGCTGTTTTTT
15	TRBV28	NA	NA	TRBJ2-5	CASSSPRGYQETQYF	TGTGCCAGCAGTTCACCAAGGGGTTATCAAGAGACCCAGTACTTC
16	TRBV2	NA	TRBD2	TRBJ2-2	CASSPLAGEPTGELFF	TGTGCCAGCAGCCCTCTAGCGGGAGAGCCCACCGGGGAGCTGTTTTTT
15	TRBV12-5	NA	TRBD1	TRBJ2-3	CASGSRTGSTDTQYF	TGTGCTAGTGGTTCGAGGACAGGGTCCACAGATACGCAGTATTTT
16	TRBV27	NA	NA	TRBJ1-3	CASSLGGARSGNTIYF	TGTGCCAGCAGTTTAGGGGGGGCCCGCTCTGGAAACACCATATATTTT
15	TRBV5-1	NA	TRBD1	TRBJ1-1	CASTTYRGGGTEAFF	TGCGCCAGCACAACCTACAGGGGTGGAGGCACTGAAGCTTTCTTT
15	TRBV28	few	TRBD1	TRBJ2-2	CASSFQQGASGELFF	TGTGCCAGCAGTTTCCAACAGGGGGCTTCAGGGGAGCTGTTTTTT
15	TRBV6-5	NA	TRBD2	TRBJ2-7	CASSSLAGGSFEQYF	TGTGCCAGCAGTTCATTAGCGGGAGGAAGTTTCGAGCAGTACTTC
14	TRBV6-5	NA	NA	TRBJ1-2	CASTTGRTHGGYTF	TGTGCCAGCACAACCGGGAGAACCCATGGAGGCTACACCTTC
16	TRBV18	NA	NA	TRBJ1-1	CASSPRAGRSNTEAFF	TGTGCCAGCTCACCACGGGCGGGACGATCCAACACTGAAGCTTTCTTT
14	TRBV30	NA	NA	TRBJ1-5	CAWSTAISNQPQHF	TGTGCCTGGAGTACAGCCATCTCCAATCAGCCCCAGCATTTT
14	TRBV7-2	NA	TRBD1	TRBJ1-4	CASSRTGTNEKLFF	TGTGCCAGCAGCCGGACAGGGACAAATGAAAAACTGTTTTTT
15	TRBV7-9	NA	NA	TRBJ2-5	CATSRNLLLQETQYF	TGTGCTACGTCCAGGAACTTGTTGCTCCAAGAGACCCAGTACTTC
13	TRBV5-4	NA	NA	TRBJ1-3	CASSLSGGNTIYF	TGTGCCAGCAGCTTGTCAGGTGGAAACACCATATATTTT
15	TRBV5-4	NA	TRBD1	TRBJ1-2	CASSRYRGEDYGYTF	TGTGCCAGCAGCAGGTACAGGGGAGAGGACTATGGCTACACCTTC
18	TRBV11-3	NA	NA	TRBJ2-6	CASSPTTGRFSGANVLTF	TGTGCCAGCAGCCCAACGACAGGGAGGTTCTCTGGGGCCAACGTCCTGACTTTC
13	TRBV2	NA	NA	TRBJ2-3	CASRTTGTDTQYF	TGTGCCAGCAGGACTACTGGCACAGATACGCAGTATTTT
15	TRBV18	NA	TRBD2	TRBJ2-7	CASSPRVAGAYEQYF	TGTGCCAGCTCACCACGGGTAGCGGGAGCCTACGAGCAGTACTTC
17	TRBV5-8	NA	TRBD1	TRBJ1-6	CASSLIATGGEESPLHF	TGTGCCAGCAGCTTGATCGCGACAGGGGGCGAAGAGTCACCCCTCCACTTT
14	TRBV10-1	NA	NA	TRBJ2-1	CASSDQGWYNEQFF	TGCGCCAGCAGCGATCAGGGCTGGTACAATGAGCAGTTCTTC
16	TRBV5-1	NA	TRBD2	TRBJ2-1	CASSFQGLAGGGEQFF	TGCGCCAGCAGCTTTCAGGGACTAGCGGGAGGGGGTGAGCAGTTCTTC
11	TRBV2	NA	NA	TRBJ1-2	CASNSNYGYTF	TGTGCCAGCAACAGTAACTATGGCTACACCTTC
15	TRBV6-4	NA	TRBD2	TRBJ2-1	CASSDGGGEYNEQFF	TGTGCCAGCAGCGACGGCGGGGGAGAGTACAATGAGCAGTTCTTC
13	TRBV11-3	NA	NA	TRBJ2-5	CASSQGFQETQYF	TGTGCCAGCAGCCAGGGGTTCCAAGAGACCCAGTACTTC
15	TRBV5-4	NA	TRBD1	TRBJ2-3	CASSRGQGSTDTQYF	TGTGCCAGCAGCCGCGGACAGGGGTCCACAGATACGCAGTATTTT
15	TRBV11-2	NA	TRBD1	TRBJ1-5	CASSRYRGSNQPQHF	TGTGCCAGCAGCCGATACAGGGGGTCCAATCAGCCCCAGCATTTT
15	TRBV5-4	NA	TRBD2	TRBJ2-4	CASSRGLAGVDIQYF	TGTGCCAGCAGCCGCGGACTAGCGGGAGTGGACATTCAGTACTTC
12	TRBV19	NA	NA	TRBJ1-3	CASRASGNTIYF	TGTGCCAGCCGAGCCTCTGGAAACACCATATATTTT
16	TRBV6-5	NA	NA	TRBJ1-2	CASSYRPVTFSGGYTF	TGTGCCAGCAGTTACCGCCCGGTGACCTTCTCGGGGGGCTACACCTTC